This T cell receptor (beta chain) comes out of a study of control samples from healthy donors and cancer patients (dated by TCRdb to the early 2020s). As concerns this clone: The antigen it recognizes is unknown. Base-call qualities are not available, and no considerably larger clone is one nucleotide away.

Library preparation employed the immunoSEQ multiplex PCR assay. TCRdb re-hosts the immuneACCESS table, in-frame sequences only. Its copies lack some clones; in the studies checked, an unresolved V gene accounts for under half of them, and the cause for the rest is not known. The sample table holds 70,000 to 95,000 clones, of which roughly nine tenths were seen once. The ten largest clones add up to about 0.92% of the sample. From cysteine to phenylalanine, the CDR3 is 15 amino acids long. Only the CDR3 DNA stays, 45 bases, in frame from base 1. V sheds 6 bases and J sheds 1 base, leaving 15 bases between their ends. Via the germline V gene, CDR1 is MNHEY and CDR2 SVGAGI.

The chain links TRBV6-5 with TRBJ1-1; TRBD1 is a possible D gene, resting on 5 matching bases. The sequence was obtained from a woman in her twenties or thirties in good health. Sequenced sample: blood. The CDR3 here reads CASSHSTGTNTEAFF. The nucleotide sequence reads TGTGCCAGCAGCCACAGCACGGGGACGAACACTGAAGCTTTCTTT.